The 14 T cell receptor beta chains below all came from one sample that was sequenced in a study of CD8 T cells in acute hepatitis C reinfection. The time point was: naive CD8 control sorted from an acute-time-point sample. The repertoire was sequenced with immunoSEQ multiplex PCR; TCRdb's copy has only in-frame clones and lacks some. This table holds about 38,000 clones, around nine tenths found once. The sequenced sample was naive CD8+ T cells from PBMCs. The receptors originated from a man aged 25-40 years with chronic hepatitis C.

The chain combines TRBV7-9 with TRBJ2-7; D remains ambiguous. Between the trimmed V and J ends, which lost 4 bases and 4 bases, there was a span of 20 bases. Germline-derived CDR1 and CDR2 are SEHNR and FQNEAQ (reference sequence). The CDR3 has 16 amino acids. In nucleotides, the CDR3 is TGTGCCAGCAGCTCGGACGGATTGATGCCCTTGTACGAGCAGTACTTC. Protein sequence: CASSSDGLMPLYEQYF.

The rearrangement joins TRBV19 to TRBJ2-1; 9 positions agree with TRBD2. V lost 7 bases to trimming and J lost 3 bases; unmatched junction nucleotides: 10. Germline V gives CDR1 LNHDA, CDR2 SQIVND (reference sequence). CDR3 length: 16 residues. The DNA for the CDR3 is TGTGCCAGTATAGCGGCAGCGGGAGGCGACTACAATGAGCAGTTCTTC. Its protein is CASIAAAGGDYNEQFF.

V gene TRBV29-1 combines with J gene TRBJ2-3, with a weak D call TRBD1 (5 bases). Germline V CDR1 and CDR2: SQVTM, ANQGSEA. This CDR3 region has 17 residues. Trimming took off 2 bases at V and 2 bases at J, with 20 bases between the two ends. CDR3 sequence reads: CSVEPLIGATYTDTQYF. The CDR3 DNA sequence: TGCAGCGTTGAACCGCTCATTGGGGCTACCTACACAGATACGCAGTATTTT.

This clone was picked up one time. This chain uses TRBV13 with TRBJ1-2; 8 bases agree with TRBD1. Germline CDR1 and CDR2: PRHDT and FYEKMQ (reference sequence). V lost 5 bases and J lost 7; bases outside the gene matches: 6. The CDR3 contains 13 residues. The CDR3 here is CASSVQTGVGYTF. CDR3 nucleotide sequence: TGTGCCAGCAGCGTACAGACAGGGGTTGGCTACACCTTC. Complete variable domain (other parts from reference TRBV13 and TRBJ1-2): AAGVIQSPRHLIKEKRETATLKCYPIPRHDTVYWYQQGPGQDPQFLISFYEKMQSDKGSIPDRFSAQQFSDYHSELNMSSLELGDSALYFCASSVQTGVGYTFGSGTRLTVV.

In regard to this clone: The junction departs from germline at one end; a sequencing error may be responsible. V usage is TRBV7-9 and J usage is TRBJ2-7; 9 bases are shared with TRBD2. CDR1 and CDR2 from the germline V gene are SEHNR and FQNEAQ (reference sequence). The CDR3 totals 13 residues. The CDR3 here is CATRGGASHEQYF. CDR3 DNA: TGTGCCACACGCGGGGGGGCCTCCCACGAGCAGTACTTC.

This clone was found a few times. The rearrangement links TRBV29-1 to TRBJ1-1; D uncertain. V was trimmed by 6 bases and J by 0 bases, leaving 2 bases between them. The germline V gene encodes CDR1 SQVTM and CDR2 ANQGSEA. The CDR3 consists of 10 residues. The CDR3 region is CSVLNTEAFF. CDR3 nucleotide sequence: TGCAGCGTACTGAACACTGAAGCTTTCTTT.

V and J are TRBV6-1 and TRBJ2-3; 7 bases agree with TRBD1. The CDR3 spans 14 residues. In germline, CDR1 is MNHNS, CDR2 SASEGT. The V gene end was trimmed by 7 bases and the J gene end by 6 bases; junction bases not matched to a gene: 10. The CDR3 region has the DNA TGTGCCAGCAAAAAACAGGGGATCGGGGATACGCAGTATTTT. It is translated as CASKKQGIGDTQYF.

The rearrangement uses TRBV19 and TRBJ2-1, with TRBD1 matching over 9 bases. J was trimmed by 12 bases and V by 10 bases; bases with no gene match: 16. The CDR3 runs 14 residues. The germline V gene encodes CDR1 LNHDA and CDR2 SQIVND (reference sequence). In nucleotides, the CDR3 is TGTGCCACCTCTAGCCGGACAGGGGCCCTTGGGCAGTTCTTC. Translation: CATSSRTGALGQFF.

The gene calls are TRBV9 and TRBJ1-5, with 7 bases matching TRBD1. The CDR3 contains 13 residues. After removal of 3 bases from V and 12 bases from J, the junction contained 9 bases not matched to a gene. The germline CDR1 and CDR2 sequences are SGDLS and YYNGEE. The CDR3 DNA reads as TGTGCCAGCAGCGGGGGGGACAGTAAATACCAGCATTTT. It codes for CASSGGDSKYQHF.

The V call is TRBV9, the J call TRBJ2-1; 10 bases line up with TRBD1. With 4 bases clipped from V and 13 bases from J, the junction kept 17 bases outside the gene matches. The CDR3 has 16 amino acids. Germline loops: CDR1 SGDLS, CDR2 YYNGEE. The CDR3 DNA follows: TGTGCCAGCAGCTCCACGACCGGGACAGGGGTCCTAACCCAGTTCTTC. Translating gives CASSSTTGTGVLTQFF. The full variable domain, rest sourced from reference TRBV9 and TRBJ2-1, is DSGVTQTPKHLITATGQRVTLRCSPRSGDLSVYWYQQSLDQGLQFLIQYYNGEERAKGNILERFSAQQFPDLHSELNLSSLELGDSALYFCASSSTTGTGVLTQFFGPGTRLTVL.

V usage is TRBV27 and J usage is TRBJ2-1; no firm D call. The CDR3 is 13 amino acids. Per the germline V gene, CDR1 is MNHEY and CDR2 is SMNVEV (reference sequence). The V and J ends lost 2 bases and 1 base respectively, with 3 bases between them. CDR3 nucleotide sequence: TGTGCCAGCAGTTTACAGTCCTACAATGAGCAGTTCTTC. It yields the protein CASSLQSYNEQFF.

The chain combines TRBV19 with TRBJ2-7; unclear D gene. The CDR3 totals 13 residues. The V gene lost 3 bases and the J gene lost 6 bases, with 12 bases spanning the gap. CDR1 and CDR2 (germline): LNHDA, SQIVND (reference sequence). The CDR3 sequence is CASSIRSSVEQYF. DNA of the CDR3: TGTGCCAGTAGTATTAGGTCGTCAGTCGAGCAGTACTTC. Full variable domain (missing parts from reference TRBV19 and TRBJ2-7): DGGITQSPKYLFRKEGQNVTLSCEQNLNHDAMYWYRQDPGQGLRLIYYSQIVNDFQKGDIAEGYSVSREKKESFPLTVTSAQKNPTAFYLCASSIRSSVEQYFGPGTRLTVT.

The rearrangement uses TRBV5-8 and TRBJ2-5, with 7 positions matching TRBD2. CDR3 length: 15 residues. V gave up 0 bases and J gave up 2 bases; unmatched junction bases: 4. CDR1 is SGHTS and CDR2 is YDEGEE in the germline V gene. In DNA form, the CDR3 reads TGTGCCAGCAGCTTGGCTGGGGGGGGACAAGAGACCCAGTACTTC. Protein: CASSLAGGGQETQYF.

The chain links TRBV7-6 to TRBJ1-2; D not resolved. V shed 5 bases and J shed 3 bases, with 16 bases lying between them. This CDR3 has 15 residues. CDR1 and CDR2 from the germline V gene are SGHVS and FNYEAQ. The CDR3 here is CASSPDLTHHYGYTF. The CDR3 DNA reads as TGTGCCAGCAGCCCCGACCTGACCCACCACTATGGCTACACCTTC.